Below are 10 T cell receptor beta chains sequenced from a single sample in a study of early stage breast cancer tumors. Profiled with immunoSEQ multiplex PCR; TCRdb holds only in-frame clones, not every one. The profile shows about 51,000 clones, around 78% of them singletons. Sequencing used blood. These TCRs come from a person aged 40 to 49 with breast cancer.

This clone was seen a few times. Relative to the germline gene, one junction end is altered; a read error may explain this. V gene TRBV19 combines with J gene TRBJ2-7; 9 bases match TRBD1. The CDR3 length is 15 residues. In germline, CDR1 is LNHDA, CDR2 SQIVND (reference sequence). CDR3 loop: CASRIVGQGTYEQYF. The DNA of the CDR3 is TGTGCCAGTAGGATAGTGGGACAGGGCACCTACGAGCAGTACTTC. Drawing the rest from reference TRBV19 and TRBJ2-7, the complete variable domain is DGGITQSPKYLFRKEGQNVTLSCEQNLNHDAMYWYRQDPGQGLRLIYYSQIVNDFQKGDIAEGYSVSREKKESFPLTVTSAQKNPTAFYLCASRIVGQGTYEQYFGPGTRLTVT.

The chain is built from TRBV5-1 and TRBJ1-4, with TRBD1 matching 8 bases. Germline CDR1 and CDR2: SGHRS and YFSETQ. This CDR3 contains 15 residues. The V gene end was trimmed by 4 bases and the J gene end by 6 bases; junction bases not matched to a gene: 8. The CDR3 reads CASSPGGTGDEKLFF. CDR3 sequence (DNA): TGCGCCAGCAGCCCTGGGGGGACAGGCGATGAAAAACTGTTTTTT.

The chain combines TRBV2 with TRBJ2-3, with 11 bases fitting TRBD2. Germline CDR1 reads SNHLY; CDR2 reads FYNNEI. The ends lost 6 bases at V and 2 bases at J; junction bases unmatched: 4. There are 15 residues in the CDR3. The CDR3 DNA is TGTGCCAGCAGATGGGGACTAGCGGCCACAGATACGCAGTATTTT. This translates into CASRWGLAATDTQYF.

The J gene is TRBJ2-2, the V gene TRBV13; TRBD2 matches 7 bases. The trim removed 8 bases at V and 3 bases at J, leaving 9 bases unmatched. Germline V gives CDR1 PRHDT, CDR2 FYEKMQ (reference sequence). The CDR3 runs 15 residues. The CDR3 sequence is CASGEGVTYTGELFF. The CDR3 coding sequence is TGTGCCAGCGGGGAGGGAGTTACCTACACCGGGGAGCTGTTTTTT.

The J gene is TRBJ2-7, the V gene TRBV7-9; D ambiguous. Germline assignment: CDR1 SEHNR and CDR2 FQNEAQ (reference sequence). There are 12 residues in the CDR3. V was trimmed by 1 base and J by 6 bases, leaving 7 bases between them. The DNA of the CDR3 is TGTGCCAGCAGCTTAGTGGCTACCGAGCAGTACTTC. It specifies CASSLVATEQYF. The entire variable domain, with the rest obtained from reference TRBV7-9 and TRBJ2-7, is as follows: DTGVSQNPRHKITKRGQNVTFRCDPISEHNRLYWYRQTLGQGPEFLTYFQNEAQLEKSRLLSDRFSAERPKGSFSTLEIQRTEQGDSAMYLCASSLVATEQYFGPGTRLTVT.

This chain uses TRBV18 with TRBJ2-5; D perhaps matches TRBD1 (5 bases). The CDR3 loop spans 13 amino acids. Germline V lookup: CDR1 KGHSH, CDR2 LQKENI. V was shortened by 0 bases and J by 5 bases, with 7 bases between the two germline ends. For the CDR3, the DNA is TGTGCCAGCTCACCACCGGGGCGGGAGACCCAGTACTTC. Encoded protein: CASSPPGRETQYF.

The CDR3: CASSDDSTNEKLFF. As DNA, the CDR3 is TGTGCCAGCAGCGACGATTCAACTAATGAAAAACTGTTTTTT. V usage is TRBV7-2 and J usage is TRBJ1-4, with D hard to call. CDR3 size: 14 residues. V was pared by 5 bases and J by 0 bases, with 7 bases between. Looked up from germline, CDR1 is SGHTA and CDR2 is FQGNSA.

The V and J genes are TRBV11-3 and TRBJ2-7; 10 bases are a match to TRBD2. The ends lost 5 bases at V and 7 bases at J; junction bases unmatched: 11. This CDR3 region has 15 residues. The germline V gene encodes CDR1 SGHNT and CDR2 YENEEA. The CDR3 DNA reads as TGTGCCAGCAGCCCCGGGGCTAGCGGGAGTGGTGAGCAGTACTTC. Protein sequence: CASSPGASGSGEQYF.

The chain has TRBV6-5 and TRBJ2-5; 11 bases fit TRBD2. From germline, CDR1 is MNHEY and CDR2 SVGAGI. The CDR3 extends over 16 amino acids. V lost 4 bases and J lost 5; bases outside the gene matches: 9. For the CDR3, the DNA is TGTGCCAGCAGTTTTATAGCGGGAGGGCCGGGGGAGACCCAGTACTTC. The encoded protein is CASSFIAGGPGETQYF.

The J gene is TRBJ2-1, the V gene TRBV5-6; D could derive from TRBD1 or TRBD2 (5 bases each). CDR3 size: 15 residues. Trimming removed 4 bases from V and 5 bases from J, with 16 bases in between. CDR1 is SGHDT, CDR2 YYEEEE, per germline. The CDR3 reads CASSPPGTLHNEQFF. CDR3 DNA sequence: TGTGCCAGCAGCCCGCCCGGGACCCTACACAATGAGCAGTTCTTC.